The 12 T cell receptor beta chains given below trace back to one sample, sequenced in a study of T cell repertoires in cytomegalovirus infection. TCRdb redid the calling of the reads with MiXCR, one entry per CDR3 protein. The data hold under 200,000 distinct CDR3 sequences, with more than 15% observed a single time. The material sequenced was CD8+ T cells from PBMCs. The receptor source for this set is a human donor in good health (CMV status not recorded). Some clones in this sample may be carry-over from other donors' samples.

J is TRBJ2-7 and V is TRBV28; D gene ambiguous. Between the trimmed V and J ends, which lost 6 bases and 4 bases, there was a span of 13 bases. Germline loops: CDR1 MDHEN, CDR2 SYDVKM. The CDR3 runs to 13 residues. The CDR3 DNA follows: TGTGCCAGCAGATTAAGGACCGAGTACGAGCAGTACTTC. Amino acid sequence: CASRLRTEYEQYF.

This clonotype has a handful of counts. The chain combines TRBV7-8 with TRBJ2-7; D uncertain. CDR1 SGHVS and CDR2 FQNEAQ come from the germline V gene. Trimming shortened V by 5 bases and J by 3 bases, and 11 bases separated the two germline ends. The CDR3 is made up of 13 amino acids. The CDR3 DNA sequence: TGTGCCAGCAGCCTAACTACGAACTACGAGCAGTACTTC. Encoded protein: CASSLTTNYEQYF.

This clonotype was counted only a few times. The chain combines TRBV28 with TRBJ2-5; maybe TRBD2 (6 bases). CDR3 length equals 15 residues. The V gene's germline CDR1 is MDHEN and CDR2 SYDVKM. V lost 2 bases and J lost 5, with 15 bases in between. Written as DNA, the CDR3 is TGTGCCAGCAGTTTAGGAGGGACTCCAAGTGAGACCCAGTACTTC. Translated: CASSLGGTPSETQYF.

The rearrangement links TRBV14 to TRBJ2-3, with TRBD2 as a possible D gene (5 bases). The germline V gene has CDR1 SGHDN and CDR2 FVKESK. V was clipped by 3 bases and J by 4 bases, with 14 bases between them. The CDR3 runs 15 residues. CDR3 protein: CASSHPTSVADTQYF. The CDR3 bases are TGTGCCAGCAGCCATCCAACTAGTGTGGCAGATACGCAGTATTTT.

As concerns this clonotype: Compared with germline, one end of the junction differs, possibly owing to a read error. This chain uses TRBV6-2 or TRBV6-3 with TRBJ2-7; D unresolved. Germline lookup yields CDR1 MNHEY and CDR2 SVGEGT. CDR3 size: 13 residues. The CDR3 DNA follows: TGTGCCAGCAGTTACACACACTCCGACGAGCAGTACTTC. Translation: CASSYTHSDEQYF.

The rearrangement links TRBV13 to TRBJ2-7; 9 nucleotides match TRBD2. The V segment lost 3 bases and the J segment 2 bases; nucleotides outside the gene matches: 5. Germline V gene data show CDR1 as PRHDT and CDR2 as FYEKMQ (reference sequence). This CDR3 spans 15 amino acids. Here the CDR3 reads CASSFELAGTYEQYF. The CDR3 coding sequence is TGTGCCAGCAGCTTCGAGCTAGCGGGAACCTACGAGCAGTACTTC.

The sample holds a few counts of this clonotype. Since the CDR3 does not end with the conserved phenylalanine or tryptophan, this likely comes from a read error. No DNA is shown, since the ends of the CDR3 on it are uncertain; the CDR3 is the one TCRdb lists. The rearrangement joins TRBV6-2 or TRBV6-3 to TRBJ2-3; the tabulated D call, TRBD1, remains unverified against the DNA. Termini included, the CDR3 measures 16 amino acids. The germline V gene has CDR1 MNHEY and CDR2 SVGEGT. The CDR3 loop reads CASSYSNQGDADTHYS.

In its sample, this clonotype was seen a few times. The V call is TRBV7-3, the J call TRBJ2-1, with 10 bases aligning to TRBD2. The CDR3 consists of 15 residues. CDR1 is SGHTA, CDR2 FQGTGA, per germline. Unmatched junction bases numbered 6, after V lost 4 bases and J lost 6 bases. As DNA, the CDR3 is TGTGCCAGCAGCTCCGTAGCGGGGGGCCTCAATGAGCAGTTCTTC. Amino acids: CASSSVAGGLNEQFF.

On this clonotype: At one boundary the junction diverges from the germline segment, which might be a read error. The chain links TRBV6-5 to TRBJ2-7; possible D gene TRBD1, 6 bases. Per germline, CDR1 MNHEY and CDR2 SVGAGI. There are 11 residues in the CDR3. The CDR3 sequence: CASRHGQKWDF. Here the CDR3 DNA reads TGTGCCAGCAGGCACGGACAGAAATGGGACTTC.

The chain couples TRBV29-1 to TRBJ1-1; no definite D call. The CDR3 has 10 residues. Germline-derived CDR1 and CDR2 are SQVTM and ANQGSEA. V dropped 5 bases and J dropped 2 bases, with 3 bases sitting between them. CDR3 residues: CSVRNTEAFF. The CDR3 coding sequence is TGCAGCGTTAGAAACACTGAAGCTTTCTTT. Complete variable domain (other parts from reference TRBV29-1 and TRBJ1-1): SAVISQKPSRDICQRGTSLTIQCQVDSQVTMMFWYRQQPGQSLTLIATANQGSEATYESGFVIDKFPISRPNLTFSTLTVSNMSPEDSSIYLCSVRNTEAFFGQGTRLTVV.

At least ten counts were recorded for this clonotype. This chain joins TRBV7-2 and TRBJ1-1; no firm D call. V lost 2 bases and J lost 1, with 5 bases in between. The germline CDR1 and CDR2 sequences are SGHTA and FQGNSA. The CDR3 has 13 amino acids. The CDR3 nucleotides read TGTGCCAGCAGCTTATCTAAGAACACTGAAGCTTTCTTT. Its protein is CASSLSKNTEAFF.

The chain links TRBV5-4 to TRBJ2-7; 10 bases fit TRBD2. The germline V gene encodes CDR1 SGHNT and CDR2 YYREEE (reference sequence). This CDR3 is built from 14 residues. Trimming took 1 base from V and 5 from J; bases not matched to a gene: 3. CDR3 in amino acids: CASSLWLAGDEQYF. As DNA, the CDR3 is TGTGCCAGCAGCTTGTGGCTAGCGGGAGACGAGCAGTACTTC. The whole variable domain, filled in from reference TRBV5-4 and TRBJ2-7, reads ETGVTQSPTHLIKTRGQQVTLRCSSQSGHNTVSWYQQALGQGPQFIFQYYREEENGRGNFPPRFSGLQFPNYSSELNVNALELDDSALYLCASSLWLAGDEQYFGPGTRLTVT.